This entry describes one TCR beta chain. Its specificity is unknown. Assays were performed on 80,000 to 100,000 TCR templates per sample. TCRdb's copy holds only in-frame clones and misses some; the assay was immunoSEQ multiplex PCR. The sample has around 100,000 clones, more than 85% seen once. The entry originates in a study of siplizumab effects on memory and regulatory T cells. Whole-study results and caveats: With siplizumab, cumulative frequency of CD4+ memory-derived alloreactive sequences dropped significantly. In unstimulated cells, naive T cells appeared more diverse than memory T cells and seemed major alloresponse contributors. The majority of clones, roughly 75-97% of proliferating CD4+ or CD8+ clones, lacked an assignable naive or memory phenotype.

Sequenced material: CD4+ T cells sorted from blood. This receptor was taken from a human donor in good health.

The CDR3 loop is CASSSQENSPLHF. The DNA of the CDR3 is TGTGCCAGCAGTTCGCAAGAAAATTCACCCCTCCACTTT. The J gene is TRBJ1-6, the V gene TRBV6-5, with D uncertain. This CDR3 region has 13 residues. Germline V lookup: CDR1 MNHEY, CDR2 SVGAGI. V shed 4 bases and J shed 7 bases, with 8 bases lying between them.